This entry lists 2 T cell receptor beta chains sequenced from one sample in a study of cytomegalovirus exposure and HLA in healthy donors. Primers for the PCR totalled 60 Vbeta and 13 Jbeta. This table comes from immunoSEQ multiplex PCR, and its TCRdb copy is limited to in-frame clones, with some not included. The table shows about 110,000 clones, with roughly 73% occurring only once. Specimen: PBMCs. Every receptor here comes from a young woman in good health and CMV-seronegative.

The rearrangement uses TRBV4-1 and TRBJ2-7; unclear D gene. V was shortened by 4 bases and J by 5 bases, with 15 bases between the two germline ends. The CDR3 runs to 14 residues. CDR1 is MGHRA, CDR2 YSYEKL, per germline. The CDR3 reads CASSLPSGPNEQYF. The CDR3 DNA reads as TGCGCCAGCAGCCTCCCCTCCGGTCCCAACGAGCAGTACTTC.

In DNA form, the CDR3 reads TGTGCCACCAGCAGAGAGGTAGGCACAGATACGCAGTATTTT. It encodes CATSREVGTDTQYF. The rearrangement links TRBV15 to TRBJ2-3; D uncertain. CDR3 length equals 14 residues. Trimming cost V 0 bases and J 1 base, with 5 bases left between them. From germline, CDR1 is LNHNV and CDR2 YYDKDF (reference sequence). Based on the CDR3 plus reference TRBV15 and TRBJ2-3, the full variable domain is DAMVIQNPRYQVTQFGKPVTLSCSQTLNHNVMYWYQQKSSQAPKLLFHYYDKDFNNEADTPDNFQSRRPNTSFCFLDIRSPGLGDTAMYLCATSREVGTDTQYFGPGTRLTVL.